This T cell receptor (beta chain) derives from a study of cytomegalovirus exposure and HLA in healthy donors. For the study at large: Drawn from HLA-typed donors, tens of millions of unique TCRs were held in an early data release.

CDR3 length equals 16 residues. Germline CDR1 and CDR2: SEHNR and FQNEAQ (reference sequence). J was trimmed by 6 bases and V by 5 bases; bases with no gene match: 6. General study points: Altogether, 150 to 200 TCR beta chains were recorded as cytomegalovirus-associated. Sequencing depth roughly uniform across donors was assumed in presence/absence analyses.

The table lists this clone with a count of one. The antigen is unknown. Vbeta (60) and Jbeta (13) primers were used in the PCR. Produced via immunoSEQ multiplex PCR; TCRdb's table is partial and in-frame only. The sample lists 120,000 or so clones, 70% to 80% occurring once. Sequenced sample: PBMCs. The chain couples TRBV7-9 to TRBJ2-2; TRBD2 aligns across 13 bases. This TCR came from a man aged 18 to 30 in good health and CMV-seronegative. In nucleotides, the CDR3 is TGTGCCAGCAGCCGGACTAGCGGGAGTTTTGCCGGGGAGCTGTTTTTT. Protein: CASSRTSGSFAGELFF.